The rows below give T cell receptor beta chains drawn from one sample of a study of blood T cell repertoires in COVID-19. Assay: immunoSEQ multiplex PCR; the TCRdb copy retains only in-frame clones and omits some. The data hold fewer than 50,000 clones, with more than 75% observed a single time. Sequenced input: peripheral blood. The receptors were sampled from a man aged 50 to 59 with active COVID-19. CDR3s include the opening cysteine and the closing phenylalanine or tryptophan. D genes are given only for firm matches. Some rows mark clone size as missing; the rest say once, few, many or name a class of expanded clone.

abundance	d_gene	v_gene	j_gene	CDR3aa	CDR3nt
once	NA	TRBV28	TRBJ1-5	CASSLPGEVGNQPQHF	TGTGCCAGCAGTTTACCAGGCGAAGTAGGCAATCAGCCCCAGCATTTT
NA	NA	TRBV20-1	TRBJ2-7	CSASGPRLLSYEQYF	TGCAGTGCTAGTGGCCCCAGGCTACTCTCCTACGAGCAGTACTTC
NA	NA	TRBV29-1	TRBJ2-3	CSVAGDTQYF	TGCAGCGTTGCAGGGGATACGCAGTATTTT
NA	TRBD1	TRBV13	TRBJ1-1	CASSLVRRGTGNTEAFF	TGTGCCAGCAGCTTAGTTCGGAGGGGGACAGGGAACACTGAAGCTTTCTTT
NA	NA	TRBV2	TRBJ1-2	CASSESYYGYTF	TGTGCCAGCAGTGAATCCTACTATGGCTACACCTTC
NA	NA	TRBV19	TRBJ2-6	CASWGGASGANVLTF	TGTGCCAGCTGGGGGGGGGCGTCTGGGGCCAACGTCCTGACTTTC
NA	TRBD2	TRBV5-4	TRBJ2-7	CASSIGLAGTYEQYF	TGTGCCAGCAGCATCGGACTAGCGGGGACCTACGAGCAGTACTTC
NA	TRBD2	TRBV15	TRBJ2-3	CATSSGRAVDADTQYF	TGTGCCACCAGCAGCGGGAGGGCCGTAGATGCAGATACGCAGTATTTT
NA	TRBD1	TRBV29-1	TRBJ2-7	CSVQDRVTYEQYF	TGCAGCGTACAGGACAGGGTTACCTACGAGCAGTACTTC
NA	TRBD2	TRBV2	TRBJ2-1	CASSEKTSGYNEQFF	TGTGCCAGCAGTGAGAAGACTAGCGGCTACAATGAGCAGTTCTTC
NA	NA	TRBV5-1	TRBJ2-7	CASSSTGQGYEQYF	TGCGCCAGCAGCTCAACGGGACAAGGGTACGAGCAGTACTTC
NA	TRBD2	TRBV4-1	TRBJ2-7	CASSQDRTSGRTYEQYF	TGCGCCAGCAGCCAAGACCGGACTAGCGGGAGGACCTACGAGCAGTACTTC
NA	NA	TRBV5-1	TRBJ2-5	CASSLASAQGTQYF	TGCGCCAGCAGCTTGGCCTCGGCCCAGGGGACCCAGTACTTC
NA	TRBD2	TRBV4-1	TRBJ2-5	CASSRYGGEYQETQYF	TGCGCCAGCAGTCGCTACGGGGGGGAGTACCAAGAGACCCAGTACTTC
NA	NA	TRBV11-3	TRBJ2-1	CASGQGGNNEQFF	TGTGCCAGCGGGCAGGGGGGAAACAATGAGCAGTTCTTC
NA	NA	TRBV28	TRBJ2-3	CASTGGTGRYTQYF	TGTGCCAGCACGGGGGGGACAGGGCGATATACGCAGTATTTT
NA	TRBD1	TRBV5-1	TRBJ2-3	CASSERQGAYTDTQYF	TGCGCCAGCAGCGAACGACAGGGGGCTTACACAGATACGCAGTATTTT
NA	NA	TRBV5-5	TRBJ2-3	CASSPTPGYTQYF	TGTGCCAGCAGCCCCACCCCCGGTTATACGCAGTATTTT
once	TRBD1	TRBV6-2/TRBV6-3	TRBJ2-3	CASSGTGGADTQYF	TGTGCCAGCAGTGGGACAGGGGGCGCAGATACGCAGTATTTT
NA	TRBD1	TRBV3-1/TRBV3-2	TRBJ1-2	CASRGQERRSGYTF	TGTGCCAGCAGAGGACAGGAGAGGAGGAGTGGCTACACCTTC
NA	TRBD1	TRBV7-2	TRBJ2-2	CASSQYRGANTGELFF	TGTGCCAGCAGCCAATACAGGGGCGCAAACACCGGGGAGCTGTTTTTT
NA	NA	TRBV5-5	TRBJ1-1	CASSGRGARNTEAFF	TGTGCCAGCAGCGGTCGGGGGGCGCGGAACACTGAAGCTTTCTTT
NA	TRBD1	TRBV19	TRBJ1-1	CASSKPEQGSNGAFF	TGTGCCAGTAGTAAACCGGAACAGGGGAGTAACGGGGCTTTCTTT
NA	NA	TRBV5-1	TRBJ2-3	CASSYFPGSADTQYF	TGCGCCAGCAGCTACTTCCCCGGTTCCGCAGATACGCAGTATTTT
NA	TRBD1	TRBV7-3	TRBJ1-2	CASSLGTAPRYDNYGYTF	TGTGCCAGCAGCTTAGGGACAGCACCCCGCTACGACAACTATGGCTACACCTTC
once	NA	TRBV19	TRBJ1-4	CASNGRGATNEKLFF	TGTGCCAGTAACGGCAGGGGTGCAACTAATGAAAAACTGTTTTTT
NA	NA	TRBV4-1	TRBJ1-5	CASSPSRGYSNQPQHF	TGCGCCAGCAGTCCCTCGAGGGGGTATAGCAATCAGCCCCAGCATTTT
NA	NA	TRBV5-4	TRBJ2-2	CASSLRVTGELFF	TGTGCCAGCAGCTTGAGAGTGACCGGGGAGCTGTTTTTT